This T cell receptor (beta chain) was recovered during a study of CD8 T cells in ankylosing spondylitis. Study observations and caveats: According to the report, clones linked to the disease were significantly enriched in matched synovial fluid samples taken from ankylosing spondylitis patients. Disease-associated clonotypes exhibited CD8+ identity and were relatively infrequent in peripheral blood. Among TCR beta sequences, a motif of roughly 8 highly homologous variants appeared characteristic of ankylosing spondylitis blood.

This clonotype was counted ten times or more. The target antigen is unknown. Germline values: CDR1 SGHRS, CDR2 YFSETQ. Deletions cut 4 bases from V and 5 bases from J, with 15 bases between. The length of the CDR3 is 15 residues. Scientists made TCR beta libraries using quantitative 5'-RACE with molecular barcodes. A single record per CDR3 protein comes from TCRdb applying MiXCR to the 5' RACE reads. The table records tens of thousands of distinct CDR3 sequences, about 6.3% of them present only once. The chain couples TRBV5-1 to TRBJ2-2, with a possible D match to TRBD1 (6 bases). The sample taken for sequencing was blood, either unsorted or a sorted T cell fraction (not recorded which). This receptor was identified in a male donor with ankylosing spondylitis or in good health (not recorded which). This chain's CDR3 is CASSTGQQLTGELFF. The DNA for the CDR3 is TGCGCCAGCAGCACCGGACAGCAGCTTACCGGGGAGCTGTTTTTT.